This T cell receptor beta chain stems from a study of CD8+ T cells in alopecia areata. The CDR3 spans 15 residues. With 4 bases clipped from V and 3 bases from J, the junction kept 8 bases outside the gene matches. Germline CDR1 is SGHDT and CDR2 is YYEEEE. It was cDNA, reverse transcribed from extracted RNA, that served as the sequencing template. Generated by immunoSEQ multiplex PCR, the TCRdb table keeps only in-frame clones and is missing some. The table records some 240,000 clones, less than 75% of them present only once. Treatment reported: oral pan-JAK inhibitor, 5-10 mg twice daily. The rearrangement links TRBV5-6 to TRBJ2-7, with 9 bases fitting TRBD2. The TCR originated in a human donor with alopecia areata. The starting material was CD4+ T cells sorted from blood, obtained at week 4, from a patient treated with tofacitinib. CDR3 amino acids: CASSPIGTSIYEQYF. The DNA of the CDR3 is TGTGCCAGCAGCCCGATCGGGACTAGCATCTACGAGCAGTACTTC.